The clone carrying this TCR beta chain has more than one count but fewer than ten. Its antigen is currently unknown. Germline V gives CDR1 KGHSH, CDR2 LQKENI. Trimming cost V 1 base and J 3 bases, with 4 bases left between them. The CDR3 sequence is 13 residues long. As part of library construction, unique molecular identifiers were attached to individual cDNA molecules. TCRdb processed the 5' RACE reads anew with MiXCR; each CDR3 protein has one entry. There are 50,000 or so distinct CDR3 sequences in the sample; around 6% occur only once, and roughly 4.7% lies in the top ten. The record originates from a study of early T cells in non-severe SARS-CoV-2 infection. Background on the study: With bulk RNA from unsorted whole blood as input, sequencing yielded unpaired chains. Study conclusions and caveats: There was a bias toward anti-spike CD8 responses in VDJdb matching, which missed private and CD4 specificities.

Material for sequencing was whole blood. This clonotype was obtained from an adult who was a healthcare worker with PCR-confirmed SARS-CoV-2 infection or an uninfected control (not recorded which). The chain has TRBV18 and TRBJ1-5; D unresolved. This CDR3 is CASSPQINQPQHF. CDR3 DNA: TGTGCCAGCTCACCACAGATCAATCAGCCCCAGCATTTT.